This T cell receptor (beta chain) appears in the sequencing data of a study of blood T cells in healthy people across ages. Overall study findings and caveats: Age advanced and TCR beta diversity per million T cells fell, roughly linearly.

CDR1 is DFQATT, CDR2 SNEGSKA, per germline (reference sequence). V lost 0 bases to trimming and J lost 7 bases, with 10 bases between them. The CDR3 extends over 13 amino acids. PCR was performed a second time for roughly 7 to 12 cycles using a sample-barcoded 5' primer and a J-beta primer mix. TCRdb recomputed calls from the 5' RACE reads with MiXCR, one row per CDR3 protein. The repertoire holds about 780,000 distinct CDR3 sequences, with 62% as singletons. With respect to this clonotype: Its specificity is unknown.

Samples each yielded at least 6 micrograms of total RNA. The sequence was obtained from a man aged 25-45 years in good health. This chain connects TRBV20-1 to TRBJ2-1; D unclear. Sequencing was carried out using blood. The CDR3 loop reads CSARDLVGNEQFF. CDR3 nucleotide sequence: TGCAGTGCTAGAGATCTCGTAGGGAATGAGCAGTTCTTC.